This T cell receptor (beta chain) was sequenced for a study of Ad26.COV2.S vaccination and SARS-CoV-2 variants (dated by TCRdb to the early 2020s). Study-wide context: Donors in the vaccine arm were drawn from COV1001, a multicentre, randomized, double-blind, placebo-controlled phase I-IIa trial testing Ad26.COV2.S in healthy adults. TCRbeta repertoire sequencing was used to assess the specificity and breadth of SARS-CoV-2-reactive T cell receptors after Ad26.COV2.S vaccination. The TCR-sequenced set comprised approximately 32 samples: around 20 Ad26.COV2.S vaccine recipients, 5 placebo recipients and 8 SARS-CoV-2 convalescent individuals. Trial participants were randomized into five groups of five: low-dose or high-dose Ad26.COV2.S given once or twice, or placebo on both occasions. Throughout the experiments and outcome assessment, investigators stayed blinded to trial group allocation. Ad26.COV2.S was given intramuscularly at 5x10^10 or 1x10^11 viral particles, as a single shot or as two shots 56 days apart.

The immunoSEQ Assay was the method used to sequence TCRbeta CDR3 regions. After extraction, genomic DNA underwent amplification by bias-controlled multiplex PCR, followed by high-throughput sequencing. In the original analysis: To quantify the absolute abundance of each unique TCRbeta CDR3 region, sequences were collapsed and filtered. Usable DNA was measured by amplifying reference genes present in all nucleated cells, and TCRbeta template counts were normalized to that usable DNA to estimate T cell fraction. Repertoire TCRs were annotated as SARS-CoV-2-specific by exact matching of V gene, CDR3 amino acid sequence and J gene to a known reactive TCR set. MIRA supplied the reference SARS-CoV-2 TCR set, which was filtered for enrichment in COVID-19-positive ImmuneCODE repertoires so that public or cross-reactive TCRs were removed. Using the MIRA antigens, annotated TCRs were further analysed by specific ORF or by position within an ORF. Depth was the summed frequency of annotated unique rearrangements, while breadth was defined as annotated unique rearrangements over total unique productive rearrangements. Two-sided Wilcoxon rank-sum tests were used to compare TCR breadth between groups. TCRdb holds this immuneACCESS table with in-frame rearrangements only. Some clones are missing; in checked studies, unresolved V genes explain under half, and the rest has no known cause. V, J and clone size reflect that table, while D and trimming were determined from the DNA. The sample table holds 400,000 to 500,000 clones, of which 88% were seen once. Of the sample, 3.6% falls within the top ten clones.

On the study overall, not on this receptor specifically: Vaccine and placebo recipients had similar non-spike TCR breadth, a finding consistent with the vaccine containing only spike. Higher spike-specific TCR breadth was observed in Ad26.COV2.S recipients than in placebo recipients (P = 0.0014). The study was not powered for comparison of responses between vaccine doses or regimens. After vaccination, substantial breadth of spike-specific CD8+ and CD4+ T cell responses was reported. It was noted by the authors that total T cell responses may have been underestimated by the TCR breadth and depth analyses.

A word on this clone: Its antigen has not been determined. The sample holds no much larger clone one base away, and base qualities are not on file.

From the cysteine through the phenylalanine, the CDR3 covers 15 amino acids. Just the 45-base CDR3 DNA is kept, in frame starting at base 1. Per the germline V gene, MGHRA is the CDR1 and YSYEKL is the CDR2. V lost 2 bases and J lost 0 bases; the stretch between them is 11 bases long. What the treatment or condition label conveys for this sample: some 20 received Ad26.COV2.S at low or high dose, single or two shots; about 5 received placebo; per-sample allocation not given. Repertoires of vaccine and placebo recipients were sequenced from samples collected on day 63 after the first injection. In Cohort 1b, 25 adults aged 18-55 years were enrolled at a single site in Boston, USA, between 29 July and 7 August 2020. Ad26.COV2.S consisted of a replication-incompetent adenovirus type 26 vector by which a prefusion-stabilized SARS-CoV-2 spike protein from the original Wuhan strain was expressed.

The sample consisted of peripheral blood, taken in a trial of Ad26.COV2.S vaccine versus placebo. The source is a person between 18 and 59 years old who received the Ad26.COV2.S COVID-19 vaccine or a placebo. The sequence links TRBV4-1 to TRBJ2-7; tentative D gene TRBD2, with 6 bases matching. This receptor has the CDR3 CASSQYGGDSYEQYF. The bases read TGCGCCAGCAGCCAATATGGCGGGGACTCCTACGAGCAGTACTTC.